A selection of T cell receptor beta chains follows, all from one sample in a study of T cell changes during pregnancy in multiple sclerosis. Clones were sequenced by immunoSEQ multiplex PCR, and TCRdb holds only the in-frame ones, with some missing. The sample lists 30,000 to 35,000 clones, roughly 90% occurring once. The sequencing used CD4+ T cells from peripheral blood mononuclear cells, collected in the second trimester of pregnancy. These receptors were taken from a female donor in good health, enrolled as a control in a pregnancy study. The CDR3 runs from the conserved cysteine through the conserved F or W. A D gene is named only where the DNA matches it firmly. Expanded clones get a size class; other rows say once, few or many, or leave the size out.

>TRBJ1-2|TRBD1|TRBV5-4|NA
CASSGTGYLYGYTF
TGTGCCAGCAGCGGGACAGGTTACCTTTATGGCTACACCTTC
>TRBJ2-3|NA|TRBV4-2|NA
CASSQDVASGTDTQYF
TGTGCCAGCAGCCAAGATGTGGCTAGCGGCACAGATACGCAGTATTTT
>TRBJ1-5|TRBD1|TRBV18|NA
CASSPKGQQINQPQHF
TGTGCCAGCTCACCAAAGGGACAGCAGATTAATCAGCCCCAGCATTTT
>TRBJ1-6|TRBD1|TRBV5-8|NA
CASSPTGGAGNSPLHF
TGTGCCAGCAGCCCAACAGGGGGCGCGGGGAATTCACCCCTCCACTTT
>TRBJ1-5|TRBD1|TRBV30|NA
CAWSSTRDRGQPQHF
TGTGCCTGGAGTTCCACCCGGGACAGGGGACAGCCCCAGCATTTT
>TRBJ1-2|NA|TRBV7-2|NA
CASSFPRPNYGYTF
TGTGCCAGCAGCTTCCCCCGTCCTAACTATGGCTACACCTTC
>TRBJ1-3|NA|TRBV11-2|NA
CASSLILSGNTIYF
TGTGCCAGCAGCCTCATACTCTCTGGAAACACCATATATTTT
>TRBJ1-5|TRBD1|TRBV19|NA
CASSIGKTGADQPQHF
TGTGCCAGTAGTATAGGTAAGACAGGGGCGGATCAGCCCCAGCATTTT
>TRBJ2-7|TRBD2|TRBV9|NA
CASSAGLAGTEQYF
TGTGCCAGCAGCGCGGGACTAGCGGGTACCGAGCAGTACTTC
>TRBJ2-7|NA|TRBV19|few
CASTDARVSYEQYF
TGTGCCAGTACCGACGCGAGGGTCTCCTACGAGCAGTACTTC
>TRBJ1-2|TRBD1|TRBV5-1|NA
CASSPENRQGRNYGYTF
TGCGCCAGCAGCCCCGAAAATCGACAGGGTAGGAACTATGGCTACACCTTC
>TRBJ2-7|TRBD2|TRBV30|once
CAWSVGGTSYEQYF
TGTGCCTGGAGTGTGGGCGGGACTAGCTACGAGCAGTACTTC
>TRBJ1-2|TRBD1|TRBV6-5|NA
CASSYSTGTGHGYTF
TGTGCCAGCAGTTACTCGACTGGGACAGGGCATGGCTACACCTTC
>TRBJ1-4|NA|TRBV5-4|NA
CASSLDRFNEKLFF
TGTGCCAGCAGCTTGGATCGGTTTAATGAAAAACTGTTTTTT
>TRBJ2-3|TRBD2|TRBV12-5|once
CASGPSPGLAGVADTQYF
TGTGCTAGTGGTCCCTCCCCGGGACTAGCGGGGGTAGCGGATACGCAGTATTTT
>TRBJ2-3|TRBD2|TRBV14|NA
CASSQEQRGGIGTDTQYF
TGTGCCAGCAGCCAAGAGCAGCGGGGGGGCATCGGCACAGATACGCAGTATTTT
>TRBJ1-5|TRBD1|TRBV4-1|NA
CASSPTGTGNQPQHF
TGCGCCAGCAGCCCAACCGGGACAGGTAATCAGCCCCAGCATTTT
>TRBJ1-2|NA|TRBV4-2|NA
CASSQEGVNYGYTF
TGTGCCAGCAGCCAAGAAGGGGTTAACTATGGCTACACCTTC
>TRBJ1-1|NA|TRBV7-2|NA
CASSAQTGNTEAFF
TGTGCCAGCAGCGCCCAGACGGGAAACACTGAAGCTTTCTTT
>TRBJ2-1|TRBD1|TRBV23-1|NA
CASSQNRATGGEGNEQFF
TGCGCCAGCAGTCAAAACCGGGCGACAGGGGGCGAGGGTAATGAGCAGTTCTTC